The present T cell receptor beta chain was sequenced within a study of cytomegalovirus exposure and HLA in healthy donors (dated by TCRdb to 2016 to 2017). Some background on the complete study: According to a later analysis, the 110 or so validation repertoires were produced on the same platform as the 700 or so repertoires of the first cohort. The study was designed to test whether signatures of past pathogen exposure could be identified by cataloging public T cell receptors. Along with the roughly 610-subject first cohort, a separate validation cohort of over a hundred different subjects was used. To predict cytomegalovirus infection status, the study brought together high-throughput TCR immunosequencing, statistical association of individual TCRs with disease status, and machine learning. Beyond this particular receptor, the publication reports: In both the original and validation cohorts, the classifier was reported to diagnose cytomegalovirus status with high specificity and sensitivity. Subsequent analysis determined that TCRs grouped into clusters in the first cohort also showed a tendency toward co-occurrence across the 120 or so validation repertoires, and roughly 94% of cluster scores exceeded 0. All 120 or so repertoires were used to score co-occurrence in the validation cohort in a later analysis, because that analysis had no HLA typing for the cohort. While some public TCRs were present in many individuals, most TCR sequences turned up only very rarely across donors. In vitro tests confirmed that three of the cytomegalovirus-associated TCR beta chains recognize cytomegalovirus antigens. The study gave a list of about 160 TCR beta chains associated with cytomegalovirus. The authors suggested that the approach could potentially be generalized to other disease states and immunological phenotypes.

CDR3 length: 16 amino acids, cysteine to phenylalanine. Just CDR3 DNA is preserved here, 48 bases in frame from base 1. V trim: 0 bases; J trim: 5 bases; unmatched bases: 7. The germline V gene (reference sequence) gives CDR1 as MNHNY and CDR2 as SVGAGI. Notes on this clone: Its antigen remains undetermined. No quality values exist for individual bases; no much larger clone is one base distant.

The library was generated by the immunoSEQ multiplex PCR assay. The authors processed their data as follows. A statistical classification framework was built to diagnose cytomegalovirus status from the catalog of TCR beta chain sequences. TCRdb stores this immuneACCESS table with in-frame sequences only. Part of the clones is absent; in the studies checked, under half of the shortfall reflects unresolved V genes, and no reason is known for the rest. D and trimming were read from the DNA, whereas the V and J calls and clone size are those reported in that table. The sample contains fewer than 200,000 clones, around nine tenths of them found a single time. The ten largest clonotypes hold approximately 2% of the sample. The donors belonged to the validation cohort of about 120 subjects, which was separate from the roughly 680-subject first cohort.

The material sequenced was PBMCs. The receptor was isolated from a woman in her late teens or twenties in good health and CMV-seronegative. The chain employs TRBV6-6 and TRBJ2-5; a stretch of 9 junction bases matches TRBD2. The nucleotide sequence reads as follows: TGTGCCAGCAGTTACTCGATGCGGGAGGGCTGGGAGACCCAGTACTTC. This sequence encodes CASSYSMREGWETQYF.